Sequencing of this T cell receptor (beta chain) was carried out in a study of cytomegalovirus exposure and HLA in healthy donors. V shed 1 base, J shed 3 bases, and the junction held 3 bases outside the gene matches. This CDR3 region has 16 residues. Looked up from germline, CDR1 is SGHKS and CDR2 is YYEKEE (reference sequence). Healthy donors of bone marrow made up the group. Donors were nominally healthy when sampled, though unrecorded immune exposures were likely. In the PCR, 60 Vbeta and 13 Jbeta primers were used. Some clones are missing from TCRdb's copy, which holds only in-frame ones; the method was immunoSEQ multiplex PCR. Of approximately 100,000 clones in the sample, about 75% were seen once.

The chain uses TRBV5-5 and TRBJ2-3; 12 bases map to TRBD2. The receptor's source is a woman between 18 and 30 years old in good health and CMV-seropositive. The material sequenced was PBMCs. The CDR3 nucleotides are TGTGCCAGCAGCTTGTTCACTAGCGGGAGGACAGATACGCAGTATTTT. As protein: CASSLFTSGRTDTQYF.